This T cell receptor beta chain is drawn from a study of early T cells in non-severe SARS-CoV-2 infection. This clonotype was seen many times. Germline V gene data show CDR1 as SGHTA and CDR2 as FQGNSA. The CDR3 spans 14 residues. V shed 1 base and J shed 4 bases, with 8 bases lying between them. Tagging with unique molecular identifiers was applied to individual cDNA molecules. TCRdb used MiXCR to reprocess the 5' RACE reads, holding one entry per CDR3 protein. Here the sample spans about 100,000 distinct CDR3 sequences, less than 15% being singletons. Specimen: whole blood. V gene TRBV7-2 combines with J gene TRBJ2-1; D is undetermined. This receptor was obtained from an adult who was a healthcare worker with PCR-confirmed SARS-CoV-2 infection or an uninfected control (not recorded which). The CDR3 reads CASSLVAAYNEQFF. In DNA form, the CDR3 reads TGTGCCAGCAGCTTAGTTGCTGCTTACAATGAGCAGTTCTTC.